The clone carrying this TCR beta chain was seen repeatedly, ten times or more. Its specificity is unknown. The DNA ends 3 residues before the CDR3 does, and the rest of the CDR3 is filled in from the germline J gene. This table comes from immunoSEQ multiplex PCR, and its TCRdb copy is limited to in-frame clones, with some not included. The table lists approximately 45,000 clones, with no singletons. Both groups were predominantly of Caucasian heritage. Heparinized whole blood, roughly 4.5 to 9 ml, came from each donor. This specimen belongs to a study of T cell clonality in common variable immunodeficiency. Broader study findings: CVID subjects had higher TCRbeta clonality than healthy controls, most marked in about a third. What drives increased CVID clonality needs T cell subpopulation sequencing.

This CDR3 has 14 residues. CDR1 and CDR2 from the germline V gene are SGHDT and YYEEEE. Material: peripheral blood mononuclear cells. The chain carries TRBV5-6 and TRBJ1-2, with 11 positions matching TRBD1. The TCR originated in a person aged 18 to 75 in good health. The DNA read from the CDR3 is TGTGCCAGCAGCACGGACAGGGGGCTGGAGAGC. Residues: CASSTDRGLES. The entire CDR3 protein reads CASSTDRGLESYTF.